This entry lists 26 T cell receptor beta chains sequenced from one sample in a study of control samples from healthy donors and cancer patients (dated by TCRdb to about 2020). Library generation was performed with the immunoSEQ multiplex PCR assay. TCRdb's version of the immuneACCESS table is confined to in-frame rearrangements and falls short of the full clone set. An unresolved V gene accounts for under half of the shortfall where checked; the remainder is of unknown origin. In this sample the table shows just over 80,000 clones, approximately 89% of which occur a single time. The ten largest clones take up around 5.1% of the sample. The sequenced sample was blood. All receptors come from a man aged 50-59 years in good health.

The gene calls are TRBV5-1 and TRBJ1-2, with 7 bases lining up with TRBD1. CDR3 length equals 14 residues. Losses at the gene ends were 3 bases for V and 4 bases for J; bases not matched to a gene: 6. The germline CDR1 and CDR2 sequences are SGHRS and YFSETQ. DNA for the CDR3: TGCGCCAGCAGCTCTTCCGGGACAGCCTATGGCTACACCTTC. It encodes CASSSSGTAYGYTF.

The chain employs TRBV7-6 and TRBJ2-5, with 10 bases matching TRBD1. This CDR3 is built from 15 residues. V lost 4 bases and J lost 5; bases outside the gene matches: 7. CDR1 SGHVS and CDR2 FNYEAQ come from the germline V gene. CDR3 nucleotide sequence: TGTGCCAGCAGCTCGGGACAGGGGAAGCTGGAGACCCAGTACTTC. Translating it yields CASSSGQGKLETQYF.

This chain links TRBV6-4 with TRBJ1-1; TRBD1 matches 7 bases. Germline CDR1 MRHNA, CDR2 SNTAGT. The length of the CDR3 is 13 residues. With 0 bases clipped from V and 10 bases from J, the junction kept 5 bases outside the gene matches. CDR3 coding DNA: TGTGCCAGCAGTGACTCGTACAGGGGCAGAGCTTTCTTT. It is translated as CASSDSYRGRAFF.

The rearrangement joins TRBV29-1 to TRBJ2-7; D gene ambiguous. Germline V gene data show CDR1 as SQVTM and CDR2 as ANQGSEA. V lost 6 bases and J 0 bases, leaving 12 bases between the germline ends. The CDR3 runs to 13 residues. The CDR3 loop reads CSVMVEVSYEQYF. CDR3 DNA: TGCAGCGTAATGGTGGAAGTCTCCTACGAGCAGTACTTC.

The chain links TRBV15 to TRBJ1-4; TRBD1 aligns across 7 bases. The length of the CDR3 is 15 residues. CDR1 is LNHNV, CDR2 YYDKDF, per germline (reference sequence). V trimming: 2 bases; J trimming: 1 base; junction bases outside the gene matches: 1. The CDR3 is CATSRNRGTNEKLFF. The CDR3 region has the DNA TGTGCCACCAGCAGAAACAGGGGAACTAATGAAAAACTGTTTTTT.

The CDR3 DNA reads as TGTGCCAGCAGTCCGACGGGGGGGCGGAGTGGCAATCAGCCCCAGCATTTT. It yields the protein CASSPTGGRSGNQPQHF. The chain combines TRBV6-2 or TRBV6-3 with TRBJ1-5, with TRBD1 as a possible D gene (6 bases). Germline CDR1 reads MNHEY; CDR2 reads SVGEGT. V lost 5 bases and J 2 bases, leaving 19 bases between the germline ends. The CDR3 length is 17 residues.

A word on this clone: Additional DNA sequences in this sample encode the identical CDR3. This chain connects TRBV5-1 to TRBJ1-4; D unresolved. The CDR3 contains 14 residues. In germline, CDR1 is SGHRS, CDR2 YFSETQ. Trimming took 0 bases from V and 0 from J, leaving 3 bases between them. CDR3 sequence: CASSLGATNEKLFF. The CDR3 coding sequence is TGCGCCAGCAGCTTGGGAGCAACTAATGAAAAACTGTTTTTT.

This chain connects TRBV5-1 to TRBJ2-3, with a tentative D call TRBD2 (6 bases). The length of the CDR3 is 16 residues. Germline CDR1 reads SGHRS; CDR2 reads YFSETQ. Deletions cut 0 bases from V and 5 bases from J, with 16 bases between. The CDR3 DNA reads as TGCGCCAGCAGCTTGGGAGCCGGGACTGGAAGAGATACGCAGTATTTT. Protein sequence: CASSLGAGTGRDTQYF.

The V and J genes are TRBV6-5 and TRBJ1-1; D may be TRBD1 (5 bases). CDR1 is MNHEY and CDR2 is SVGAGI in the germline V gene. The CDR3 has 15 amino acids. V lost 0 bases to trimming and J lost 5 bases, with 13 bases between them. DNA of the CDR3: TGTGCCAGCAGTTACTCGAGGTCTGGGGGGACTGAAGCTTTCTTT. The encoded protein is CASSYSRSGGTEAFF.

This chain joins TRBV25-1 and TRBJ1-1; D gene ambiguous. The CDR3 has 11 amino acids. CDR1 is MGHDK, CDR2 SYGVNS, per germline. Trimming took off 3 bases at V and 9 bases at J, with 8 bases between the two ends. CDR3 sequence (DNA): TGTGCCAGCAGTGACGGTCGCAAAGCTTTCTTT. Translation gives CASSDGRKAFF.

This sequence joins TRBV5-4 and TRBJ2-3, with 9 bases identical to TRBD2. With V trimmed by 0 bases and J by 1 base, 3 bases remained unmatched. This CDR3 spans 16 amino acids. Per germline, CDR1 SGHNT and CDR2 YYREEE (reference sequence). The DNA of the CDR3 is TGTGCCAGCAGCTTGGCTAGCGGGACCCGCACAGATACGCAGTATTTT. It codes for CASSLASGTRTDTQYF.

The chain carries TRBV7-9 and TRBJ2-2; the D gene is possibly TRBD2 (6 bases). The germline V and J ends were trimmed by 2 bases and 1 base, with 14 bases remaining between them. The CDR3 sequence is 17 residues long. CDR1 and CDR2 (germline): SEHNR, FQNEAQ (reference sequence). This chain's CDR3 is CASSLISGLLNTGELFF. CDR3 in DNA: TGTGCCAGCAGCTTAATCTCCGGACTACTGAACACCGGGGAGCTGTTTTTT.

J is TRBJ2-5 and V is TRBV5-1; possibly TRBD2 for D (6 bases). Per the germline V gene, CDR1 is SGHRS and CDR2 is YFSETQ. Trimming removed 4 bases from V and 5 bases from J, with 21 bases in between. The CDR3 is made up of 16 amino acids. For the CDR3, the DNA is TGCGCCAGCAGCCCGGGAAGCGTCGGCGGGGAGGAGACCCAGTACTTC. Protein sequence: CASSPGSVGGEETQYF.

This sequence joins TRBV21-1 and TRBJ2-3; the D call in the table, TRBD2, was not verified against the DNA. TRBV21-1 represents a pseudogene. The CDR3 has 20 amino acids. The CDR3 here is CASSKARGAVSGGSWDTQYF. The CDR3 coding sequence is TGTGCCAGCAGCAAAGCGCGGGGTGCTGTGAGCGGGGGATCGTGGGATACGCAGTATTTT.

The chain has TRBV6-5 and TRBJ1-5; unclear D gene. V shed 0 bases and J shed 6 bases, with 9 bases lying between them. CDR1 and CDR2 (germline): MNHEY, SVGAGI. The CDR3 has 14 residues. The CDR3 DNA follows: TGTGCCAGCAGTTACTCGAGATCCGGTCAGCCCCAGCATTTT. Translation: CASSYSRSGQPQHF.

The V gene is TRBV7-9, the J gene TRBJ1-1; D is unresolved. Trimming left V 7 bases short and J 1 base short, with 10 bases between. The CDR3 has 13 amino acids. Looked up from germline, CDR1 is SEHNR and CDR2 is FQNEAQ (reference sequence). The CDR3 nucleotides read TGTGCCAGCAAAGGCTCACCGAACACTGAAGCTTTCTTT. This encodes CASKGSPNTEAFF.

V gene TRBV11-2 combines with J gene TRBJ2-2; D remains ambiguous. The CDR3 is 13 amino acids. V lost 5 bases and J lost 0, with 4 bases in between. Germline CDR1 and CDR2: SGHAT and FQNNGV. In nucleotides, the CDR3 is TGTGCCAGCAGCCAGACGAACACCGGGGAGCTGTTTTTT. It codes for CASSQTNTGELFF.

The chain uses TRBV18 and TRBJ2-7; 10 nucleotides match TRBD1. The V and J ends lost 6 bases and 4 bases, in that order; junction bases with no gene match: 6. This CDR3 is built from 14 residues. Germline V lookup: CDR1 KGHSH, CDR2 LQKENI. The DNA of the CDR3 is TGTGCCAGCTCGCCTAGGACAGGGGGGTACGAGCAGTACTTC. It codes for CASSPRTGGYEQYF.

This chain connects TRBV2 to TRBJ2-3; 10 bases line up with TRBD2. This CDR3 has 16 amino acids. CDR1 and CDR2 from the germline V gene are SNHLY and FYNNEI. Germline trimming cut 8 bases from V and 6 bases from J; bases unmatched to any gene: 14. The CDR3 coding sequence is TGTGCCAGCGAATTCCTAGCGGGGGTCTTCCGGGATACGCAGTATTTT. Translated, it gives CASEFLAGVFRDTQYF.

The rearrangement joins TRBV29-1 to TRBJ2-3; D gene uncertain. This CDR3 is built from 12 residues. V was trimmed by 2 bases and J by 1 base, leaving 4 bases between them. The V gene's germline CDR1 is SQVTM and CDR2 ANQGSEA. The CDR3 loop is CSVESGTDTQYF. The CDR3 DNA reads as TGCAGCGTTGAAAGTGGCACAGATACGCAGTATTTT.

The rearrangement links TRBV4-2 to TRBJ2-3; maybe TRBD1 (6 bases). The CDR3 is 17 amino acids. The V gene's germline CDR1 is LGHNA and CDR2 YNFKEQ. The V end lost 4 bases, the J end lost 3 bases, and 20 bases lay between the germline ends. CDR3 bases: TGTGCCAGCAGCCCAAAGATTTCACAGGGACGGACAGATACGCAGTATTTT. Protein sequence: CASSPKISQGRTDTQYF.

V usage is TRBV28 and J usage is TRBJ1-1; the D gene is possibly TRBD1 (6 bases). From germline, CDR1 is MDHEN and CDR2 SYDVKM. Trimming took off 10 bases at V and 7 bases at J, with 16 bases between the two ends. CDR3 length equals 12 residues. CDR3 nucleotide sequence: TGTGCCATCGGGGGAGACAGGTTTGAAGCTTTCTTT. Its translation is CAIGGDRFEAFF.

This clone occurred once. This sequence joins TRBV18 and TRBJ1-2; 8 positions agree with TRBD1. V gave up 0 bases and J gave up 4 bases; unmatched junction bases: 4. This CDR3 comprises 15 residues. Germline V gene data show CDR1 as KGHSH and CDR2 as LQKENI. The CDR3 reads CASSPPAGGTYGYTF. CDR3 coding DNA: TGTGCCAGCTCACCACCGGCAGGGGGCACCTATGGCTACACCTTC.

The chain joins TRBV5-8 to TRBJ1-2; D possibly corresponds to TRBD1 (6 bases). This CDR3 has 14 residues. The V end lost 4 bases, the J end lost 8 bases, and 18 bases lay between the germline ends. CDR1 and CDR2 (germline): SGHTS, YDEGEE. The CDR3 sequence is CASSPGGPGSGYTF. DNA for the CDR3: TGTGCCAGCAGCCCCGGGGGGCCAGGAAGCGGCTACACCTTC.

The rearrangement uses TRBV5-1 and TRBJ1-5; a possible D gene is TRBD1 (6 bases). Germline CDR1 and CDR2: SGHRS and YFSETQ. The CDR3 sequence is 16 residues long. V lost 2 bases, J lost 1 base, and 13 bases lay in between. The CDR3 spells CASSLGGGGSNQPQHF. The CDR3 nucleotides read TGCGCCAGCAGCTTAGGGGGTGGAGGGAGCAATCAGCCCCAGCATTTT. Full variable domain (outside the CDR3, taken from reference TRBV5-1 and TRBJ1-5): KAGVTQTPRYLIKTRGQQVTLSCSPISGHRSVSWYQQTPGQGLQFLFEYFSETQRNKGNFPGRFSGRQFSNSRSEMNVSTLELGDSALYLCASSLGGGGSNQPQHFGDGTRLSIL.

The chain is built from TRBV13 and TRBJ1-1; no reliable D call. V lost 1 base and J lost 5, with 11 bases in between. Germline V lookup: CDR1 PRHDT, CDR2 FYEKMQ (reference sequence). The CDR3 spans 14 residues. The CDR3 region is CASSLEADWTEAFF. In nucleotides, the CDR3 is TGTGCCAGCAGCTTAGAGGCAGACTGGACTGAAGCTTTCTTT.